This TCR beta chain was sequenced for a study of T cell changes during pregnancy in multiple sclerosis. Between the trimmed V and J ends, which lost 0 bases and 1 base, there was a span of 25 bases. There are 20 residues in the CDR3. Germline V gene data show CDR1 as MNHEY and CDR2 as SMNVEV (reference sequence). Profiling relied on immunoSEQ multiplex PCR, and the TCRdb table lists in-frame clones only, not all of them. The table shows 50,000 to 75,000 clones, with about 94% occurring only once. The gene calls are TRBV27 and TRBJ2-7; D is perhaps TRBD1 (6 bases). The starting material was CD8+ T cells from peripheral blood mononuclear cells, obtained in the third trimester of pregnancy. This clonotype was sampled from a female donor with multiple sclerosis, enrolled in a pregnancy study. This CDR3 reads CASSLSGPTGWSDNSYEQYF. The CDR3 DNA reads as TGTGCCAGCAGTTTATCGGGCCCGACAGGTTGGTCAGACAATTCCTACGAGCAGTACTTC.